The T cell receptor (beta chain) described here comes from a study of cytomegalovirus exposure and HLA in healthy donors. Data came from immunoSEQ multiplex PCR; TCRdb stores just in-frame clones and leaves some out. The table lists about 360,000 clones, around 86% of them singletons. Study outcomes and limitations: Rare sequences made up most TCRs, while some public TCRs were found in many donors. In the approximately 120 validation repertoires, a later analysis found that first-cohort TCR clusters tended to co-occur.

Points on this clone: What it recognizes is unknown.

The CDR3 spans 15 residues. Germline V lookup: CDR1 SGHVS, CDR2 FQNEAQ. V was pared by 4 bases and J by 3 bases, with 5 bases of the junction left unmatched. The V call is TRBV7-8, the J call TRBJ2-3; 9 positions match TRBD2. This clonotype was obtained from a woman between 18 and 30 years old in good health and CMV-seronegative. Sequencing used PBMCs. CDR3 nucleotide sequence: TGTGCCAGCAGCTCCAGGAGCGGGGGGACAGATACGCAGTATTTT. Translating gives CASSSRSGGTDTQYF. Looking up the rest from reference TRBV7-8 and TRBJ2-3 gives the full variable domain: GAGVSQSPRYKVAKRGQDVALRCDPISGHVSLFWYQQALGQGPEFLTYFQNEAQLDKSGLPSDRFFAERPEGSVSTLKIQRTQQEDSAVYLCASSSRSGGTDTQYFGPGTRLTVL.